The 7 T cell receptor beta chains listed next were all sequenced from one sample in a study of CD8 T cells in ankylosing spondylitis. TCRdb analysed the 5' RACE reads with MiXCR anew, one entry per CDR3 protein. The sample lists hundreds of thousands of distinct CDR3 sequences, roughly a tenth seen once, with less than 25% in the top ten. Sequenced material: blood, either unsorted or a sorted T cell fraction (not recorded which). Every receptor here comes from a male donor with ankylosing spondylitis or in good health (not recorded which).

CDR3 nucleotide sequence: TGTGCCAGCAGCGTATCTTTCGGGGGCGATGGCTACACCTTC. Its translation: CASSVSFGGDGYTF. J is TRBJ1-2 and V is TRBV9, with D perhaps TRBD1 (6 bases). The CDR3 is made up of 14 amino acids. Per the germline V gene, CDR1 is SGDLS and CDR2 is YYNGEE. Trimming took off 1 base at V and 6 bases at J, with 13 bases between the two ends.

The table lists this clonotype with many counts. This rearrangement joins TRBV12-3 or TRBV12-4 to TRBJ2-3; 9 nucleotides line up with TRBD2. The CDR3 spans 15 residues. With 6 bases clipped from V and 4 bases from J, the junction kept 8 bases outside the gene matches. CDR3 amino acids: CASSPEVAGADTQYF. Written as DNA, the CDR3 is TGTGCCAGCAGCCCCGAGGTAGCGGGGGCAGATACGCAGTATTTT.

This rearrangement joins TRBV5-1 to TRBJ2-3; 12 nucleotides match TRBD2. The CDR3 is 15 amino acids. Germline V gene sequence: CDR1 SGHRS, CDR2 YFSETQ. The V and J ends lost 3 bases and 1 base, in that order; junction bases with no gene match: 0. This chain's CDR3 is CASSWTSGGTDTQYF. The CDR3 DNA is TGCGCCAGCAGCTGGACTAGCGGGGGCACAGATACGCAGTATTTT.

This clonotype was recorded at least ten times. This rearrangement joins TRBV5-1 to TRBJ2-2; D remains unclear. The CDR3 sequence is 14 residues long. In germline, CDR1 is SGHRS, CDR2 YFSETQ. Trimming cost V 0 bases and J 6 bases, with 9 bases left between them. In nucleotides, the CDR3 is TGCGCCAGCAGCTTGGCCACGGACGCCGGGGAGCTGTTTTTT. The encoded protein is CASSLATDAGELFF.

This clonotype was counted ten times or more. The chain employs TRBV5-1 and TRBJ2-2; D not resolved. Trimming took 0 bases from V and 5 from J, leaving 11 bases between them. CDR3 size: 15 residues. From germline, CDR1 is SGHRS and CDR2 YFSETQ. DNA of the CDR3: TGCGCCAGCAGCTTGGACAGCCTGACGACCGGGGAGCTGTTTTTT. It encodes CASSLDSLTTGELFF.

This clonotype was detected ten times or more. J is TRBJ1-1 and V is TRBV25-1, with D uncertain. Looked up from germline, CDR1 is MGHDK and CDR2 is SYGVNS. The V end lost 6 bases, the J end lost 0 bases, and 11 bases lay between the germline ends. The CDR3 spans 14 residues. CDR3 DNA: TGTGCCAGCAGCCCTCCTTCCATGAACACTGAAGCTTTCTTT. It is translated as CASSPPSMNTEAFF.

The rearrangement uses TRBV28 and TRBJ2-1; 8 bases line up with TRBD1. The CDR3 length is 15 residues. With 2 bases clipped from V and 2 bases from J, the junction kept 2 bases outside the gene matches. Per the germline V gene, CDR1 is MDHEN and CDR2 is SYDVKM. The CDR3, as DNA: TGTGCCAGCAGTTTACGGGACAGGCCCTACAATGAGCAGTTCTTC. Residues: CASSLRDRPYNEQFF.